Each of the 15 T cell receptor beta chains below was sequenced from the same sample in a study of T cell responses to AZD1222 COVID-19 vaccine (dated by TCRdb to the early 2020s). The time point label of this sample denotes: baseline before first vaccination. The library was obtained by the immunoSEQ multiplex PCR assay. The table comes from immuneACCESS by way of TCRdb, which keeps in-frame sequences with V and J called. Part of the clones is missing from these tables; in studies checked, under half for an unresolved V gene and the rest for unknown reasons. In all, the sample holds tens of thousands of clones, and roughly 85% of those were seen once. Of the sample, about 20% is held by the ten largest clones. Sample: peripheral blood, taken on day 0 of AZD1222 vaccination. These receptors originate from an adult in good health.

This chain connects TRBV7-3 to TRBJ1-1, with D hard to call. Germline values: CDR1 SGHTA, CDR2 FQGTGA. V was pared by 5 bases and J by 0 bases, with 7 bases between. There are 13 residues in the CDR3. The CDR3 region is CASSTTVNTEAFF. In DNA, the CDR3 is TGTGCCAGCAGCACCACAGTGAACACTGAAGCTTTCTTT.

The rearrangement links TRBV11-2 to TRBJ2-5; 13 bases align to TRBD2. Germline trimming cut 5 bases from V and 7 bases from J; bases unmatched to any gene: 13. The CDR3 has 17 amino acids. Germline V CDR1 and CDR2: SGHAT, FQNNGV. The CDR3 bases are TGTGCCAGCAGCCGGATCACCGGGACTAGCGGGGTAGCGACCCAGTACTTC. It translates to CASSRITGTSGVATQYF.

This sequence joins TRBV24-1 and TRBJ2-3, with D perhaps TRBD1 (6 bases). V lost 3 bases and J 4 bases, leaving 16 bases between the germline ends. The CDR3 covers 16 residues. Germline values: CDR1 KGHDR, CDR2 SFDVKD. CDR3 DNA: TGTGCCACCAGTGATACAGGGATCAAAAGTCCAGATACGCAGTATTTT. Protein product: CATSDTGIKSPDTQYF.

J is TRBJ2-1 and V is TRBV7-3, with 11 bases fitting TRBD2. The CDR3 spans 16 residues. CDR1 SGHTA and CDR2 FQGTGA come from the germline V gene. Trimming at V came to 4 bases and at J to 1 base, leaving 3 bases not matched to a gene. CDR3 nucleotides: TGTGCCAGCAGCTCACTAGCGGGGGCGTCCTACAATGAGCAGTTCTTC. Translation: CASSSLAGASYNEQFF.

This clone has just one count. The V gene is TRBV12-3 or TRBV12-4, the J gene TRBJ2-7; no firm D call. This CDR3 region has 13 residues. V was pared by 6 bases and J by 8 bases, with 17 bases between. The CDR3: CASRPTELGKQYF. The CDR3 bases are TGTGCCAGCAGACCGACTGAGTTGGGAAAGCAGTACTTC.

V gene TRBV30 combines with J gene TRBJ1-1, with D possibly being TRBD1 (5 bases). The V and J ends lost 4 bases and 0 bases respectively, with 12 bases between them. CDR1 is GTSNPN and CDR2 is SVGIG in the germline V gene (reference sequence). The CDR3 contains 14 residues. The CDR3: CAWTKTDLNTEAFF. The DNA for the CDR3 is TGTGCCTGGACCAAGACAGACCTGAACACTGAAGCTTTCTTT. The complete variable domain, with remaining parts taken from reference TRBV30 and TRBJ1-1, reads SQTIHQWPATLVQPVGSPLSLECTVEGTSNPNLYWYRQAAGRGLQLLFYSVGIGQISSEVPQNLSASRPQDRQFILSSKKLLLSDSGFYLCAWTKTDLNTEAFFGQGTRLTVV.

The chain recombines TRBV7-3 with TRBJ1-1; a weak D match, TRBD1 (6 bases). The CDR3 has 13 residues. Trimming stripped 2 bases from V and 4 bases from J, with 8 bases between. The V gene's germline CDR1 is SGHTA and CDR2 FQGTGA. DNA of the CDR3: TGTGCCAGCAGCTTATCAGGGGTCACTGAAGCTTTCTTT. As protein: CASSLSGVTEAFF.

This chain uses TRBV6-4 with TRBJ1-1; 8 bases are a match to TRBD1. With 5 bases clipped from V and 4 bases from J, the junction kept 6 bases outside the gene matches. The CDR3 spans 14 residues. Germline V gives CDR1 MRHNA, CDR2 SNTAGT. CDR3 amino acids: CASSQGAWGTEAFF. DNA for the CDR3: TGTGCCAGCAGTCAGGGGGCTTGGGGCACTGAAGCTTTCTTT.

This rearrangement joins TRBV9 to TRBJ1-3; no firm D call. Trimming stripped 4 bases from V and 4 bases from J, with 6 bases between. Germline CDR1 reads SGDLS; CDR2 reads YYNGEE. CDR3 size: 12 residues. The CDR3 loop is CASSTGGNTIYF. In nucleotides, the CDR3 is TGTGCCAGCAGCACGGGGGGAAACACCATATATTTT. Looking up the rest from reference TRBV9 and TRBJ1-3 gives the full variable domain: DSGVTQTPKHLITATGQRVTLRCSPRSGDLSVYWYQQSLDQGLQFLIQYYNGEERAKGNILERFSAQQFPDLHSELNLSSLELGDSALYFCASSTGGNTIYFGEGSWLTVV.

The chain recombines TRBV24-1 with TRBJ2-5; a weak D match, TRBD2 (5 bases). The ends were cut back, 4 bases at V and 7 bases at J, with 21 bases in the middle. The CDR3 contains 16 residues. Per the germline V gene, CDR1 is KGHDR and CDR2 is SFDVKD. The CDR3 reads CATSDSTPRAPGTQYF. The CDR3, as DNA: TGTGCCACCAGTGACTCCACCCCGAGGGCCCCAGGGACCCAGTACTTC.

This clone was picked up a small number of times. This sequence joins TRBV5-1 and TRBJ1-3; 9 bases line up with TRBD1. The germline V gene has CDR1 SGHRS and CDR2 YFSETQ. CDR3 length: 15 residues. The ends lost 6 bases at V and 3 bases at J; junction bases unmatched: 7. CDR3 region: CASTTDRGYGNTIYF. The CDR3 nucleotides read TGCGCCAGCACCACGGACAGGGGATATGGAAACACCATATATTTT.

The chain links TRBV6-5 to TRBJ2-7; D call uncertain. The CDR3 has 12 residues. V was trimmed by 6 bases and J by 5 bases, leaving 11 bases between them. Looked up from germline, CDR1 is MNHEY and CDR2 is SVGAGI. The CDR3 loop reads CASSLERHEQYF. The DNA of the CDR3 is TGTGCCAGCAGCCTAGAACGCCACGAGCAGTACTTC.

The chain recombines TRBV5-4 with TRBJ2-5; D perhaps matches TRBD2 (5 bases). The CDR3 consists of 14 residues. CDR1 SGHNT and CDR2 YYREEE come from the germline V gene (reference sequence). The V and J ends lost 0 bases and 2 bases respectively, with 8 bases between them. In nucleotides, the CDR3 is TGTGCCAGCAGCTTGGAGCAGCGGCAAGAGACCCAGTACTTC. Its translation is CASSLEQRQETQYF.

The J gene is TRBJ2-3, the V gene TRBV6-5; D perhaps matches TRBD2 (6 bases). Germline CDR1 and CDR2: MNHEY and SVGAGI. V dropped 5 bases and J dropped 9 bases, with 18 bases sitting between them. This CDR3 has 14 residues. The CDR3: CASSPQPSSVTQYF. Written as DNA, the CDR3 is TGTGCCAGCAGTCCCCAACCGTCTAGCGTCACGCAGTATTTT.

This rearrangement joins TRBV25-1 to TRBJ1-1; D unclear. The CDR3 has 13 amino acids. V was cut by 3 bases and J by 1 base, with 6 bases left in between. The germline CDR1 and CDR2 sequences are MGHDK and SYGVNS. The CDR3 protein is CASSESSNTEAFF. Here the CDR3 DNA reads TGTGCCAGCAGTGAGTCGTCGAACACTGAAGCTTTCTTT. Full variable domain (outside the CDR3, taken from reference TRBV25-1 and TRBJ1-1): EADIYQTPRYLVIGTGKKITLECSQTMGHDKMYWYQQDPGMELHLIHYSYGVNSTEKGDLSSESTVSRIRTEHFPLTLESARPSHTSQYLCASSESSNTEAFFGQGTRLTVV.